This T cell receptor (beta chain) comes out of a study of cytomegalovirus exposure and HLA in healthy donors. Study-wide results and limits: Beyond CMV serostatus, there was no information to go on about immune exposure. Reported results showed that the classifier diagnosed cytomegalovirus status with high specificity and sensitivity.

With 60 Vbeta and 13 Jbeta primers, the PCR was carried out. Repertoires were generated with immunoSEQ multiplex PCR, while TCRdb's copy carries only in-frame clones and drops some. Here the sample spans about 300,000 clones, 86% being singletons. As concerns this clone: Antigen: not known.

J gave up 2 bases and V 4 bases, and 9 bases lay outside the gene matches. The CDR3 has 17 amino acids. Germline V gene lookup returns CDR1 ENHRY and CDR2 SYGVKD. Material for sequencing was PBMCs. This TCR was recovered from a middle-aged man in good health and CMV-seropositive. The chain employs TRBV10-3 and TRBJ1-3; 9 bases are a match to TRBD1. DNA for the CDR3: TGTGCCATCAGTGGAGGACAGGGGACGAAGGCTGGAAACACCATATATTTT. It yields the protein CAISGGQGTKAGNTIYF.